These 20 T cell receptor beta chains were sequenced from one sample in a study of cytomegalovirus exposure and HLA in healthy donors. The PCR had 60 Vbeta and 13 Jbeta primers. Assay: immunoSEQ multiplex PCR; the TCRdb copy retains only in-frame clones and omits some. The table shows about 120,000 clones, with around 80% occurring only once. The specimen was PBMCs. These receptors originate from a man aged 30 to 45 in good health and CMV-seropositive.

CDR3 coding DNA: TGTGCCAGCAGTGAAACAGGGGTAGGTTCCTACGAGCAGTACTTC. Translated: CASSETGVGSYEQYF. The V gene is TRBV6-1, the J gene TRBJ2-7; 7 nucleotides agree with TRBD1. This CDR3 is 15 amino acids long. In germline, CDR1 is MNHNS, CDR2 SASEGT. Trimming removed 2 bases from V and 1 base from J; junction bases left unmatched: 5.

The chain employs TRBV7-9 and TRBJ1-3, with 7 bases matching TRBD1. V trimming: 4 bases; J trimming: 2 bases; junction bases outside the gene matches: 2. Germline V CDR1 and CDR2: SEHNR, FQNEAQ (reference sequence). There are 14 residues in the CDR3. DNA of the CDR3: TGTGCCAGCAGCTACAGGGGAACTGGAAACACCATATATTTT. This codes for CASSYRGTGNTIYF.

V and J are TRBV5-1 and TRBJ2-7; D is unclear. The V and J ends lost 3 bases and 2 bases respectively, with 9 bases between them. Germline loops: CDR1 SGHRS, CDR2 YFSETQ. This CDR3 is built from 13 residues. CDR3 coding DNA: TGCGCCAGCAGCTCGACTTTCCCCTACGAGCAGTACTTC. Translating gives CASSSTFPYEQYF.

This clone was counted only a few times. The genes are TRBV18 and TRBJ2-3; TRBD1 might be the D (6 bases). The length of the CDR3 is 14 residues. The V gene's germline CDR1 is KGHSH and CDR2 LQKENI. Deletions cut 0 bases from V and 2 bases from J, with 6 bases between. The CDR3 bases are TGTGCCAGCTCACCACCGGGGGCCACAGATACGCAGTATTTT. Translation gives CASSPPGATDTQYF.

CDR3 sequence reads: CASSLRDLADTQYF. The CDR3 nucleotides read TGTGCCAGCAGCCTTCGGGACTTGGCAGATACGCAGTATTTT. The rearrangement uses TRBV4-2 and TRBJ2-3; perhaps TRBD2 as D (6 bases). CDR1 LGHNA and CDR2 YNFKEQ come from the germline V gene. The CDR3 sequence is 14 residues long. With 4 bases removed from V and 4 bases from J, the gap between germline ends came to 12 bases.

The chain uses TRBV5-6 and TRBJ2-3; 9 positions match TRBD1. The CDR3 loop spans 15 amino acids. Trimming cost V 5 bases and J 4 bases; bases outside gene matches: 8. Germline V CDR1 and CDR2: SGHDT, YYEEEE. CDR3 nucleotide sequence: TGTGCCAGCAGACGCCGGGACAGGGTATCAGATACGCAGTATTTT. It specifies CASRRRDRVSDTQYF.

The chain recombines TRBV13 with TRBJ2-1, with 7 bases aligning to TRBD2. The V segment lost 5 bases and the J segment 6 bases; nucleotides outside the gene matches: 10. The CDR3 has 15 amino acids. Per the germline V gene, CDR1 is PRHDT and CDR2 is FYEKMQ (reference sequence). The CDR3 loop reads CASSPKLAGVNEQFF. The CDR3 DNA reads as TGTGCCAGCAGCCCTAAGTTGGCGGGAGTCAATGAGCAGTTCTTC. Based on the CDR3 plus reference TRBV13 and TRBJ2-1, the full variable domain is AAGVIQSPRHLIKEKRETATLKCYPIPRHDTVYWYQQGPGQDPQFLISFYEKMQSDKGSIPDRFSAQQFSDYHSELNMSSLELGDSALYFCASSPKLAGVNEQFFGPGTRLTVL.

This sequence joins TRBV5-1 and TRBJ2-5, with 15 positions matching TRBD2. Germline-derived CDR1 and CDR2 are SGHRS and YFSETQ. With V trimmed by 4 bases and J by 5 bases, 6 bases remained unmatched. The CDR3 totals 16 residues. The CDR3 DNA is TGCGCCAGCAGCGGGGGACTAGCGGGGGGAGCGGAGACCCAGTACTTC. Translating it yields CASSGGLAGGAETQYF.

The V and J genes are TRBV4-1 and TRBJ1-1, with D perhaps TRBD1 (5 bases). CDR1 and CDR2 from the germline V gene are MGHRA and YSYEKL. V lost 4 bases, J lost 2 bases, and 20 bases lay in between. The CDR3 runs 17 residues. Written as DNA, the CDR3 is TGCGCCAGCAGCCTCAGGAGTGTGGGACTTTCTAACACTGAAGCTTTCTTT. This codes for CASSLRSVGLSNTEAFF.

This chain links TRBV5-1 with TRBJ2-3; D gene uncertain. Germline CDR1 reads SGHRS; CDR2 reads YFSETQ. The germline V and J ends were trimmed by 4 bases and 1 base, with 13 bases remaining between them. This CDR3 is 15 amino acids long. The CDR3 protein is CASSTLPLGTDTQYF. The CDR3 region has the DNA TGCGCCAGCAGCACCCTACCGCTGGGCACAGATACGCAGTATTTT.

The table lists this clone with a count of one. The chain has TRBV2 and TRBJ2-1; no clear D. The CDR3 runs 15 residues. V was shortened by 6 bases and J by 5 bases, with 17 bases between the two germline ends. From germline, CDR1 is SNHLY and CDR2 FYNNEI. In DNA form, the CDR3 reads TGTGCCAGCAGCCGCCTGATAGTACCTAACAATGAGCAGTTCTTC. It encodes CASSRLIVPNNEQFF.

The chain employs TRBV28 and TRBJ2-7; D gene ambiguous. Germline V gene sequence: CDR1 MDHEN, CDR2 SYDVKM. The CDR3 totals 12 residues. Trimming removed 5 bases at V and 6 bases at J, with 11 bases between. The CDR3 region is CASSLLRGEQYF. DNA of the CDR3: TGTGCCAGCAGTCTACTAAGAGGCGAGCAGTACTTC.

As regards this clone: At one end the junction does not follow the germline gene, possibly because of a read error. The same CDR3 also results from other DNA sequences found in this sample. The chain combines TRBV2 with TRBJ2-2; 7 bases match TRBD1. The CDR3 runs to 13 residues. Germline loops: CDR1 SNHLY, CDR2 FYNNEI. CDR3 region: CASSATGTGELFF. The CDR3 DNA reads as TGTGCCAGCAGTGCGACAGGGACCGGGGAGCTATTTTTT. Full variable domain (rest looked up from reference TRBV2 and TRBJ2-2): EPEVTQTPSHQVTQMGQEVILRCVPISNHLYFYWYRQILGQKVEFLVSFYNNEISEKSEIFDDQFSVERPDGSNFTLKIRSTKLEDSAMYFCASSATGTGELFFGEGSRLTVL.

This clone was seen a single time. The chain combines TRBV11-3 with TRBJ2-2; TRBD1 aligns across 8 bases. V dropped 0 bases and J dropped 2; count of bases not matched to a gene: 5. This CDR3 is 17 amino acids long. Looked up from germline, CDR1 is SGHNT and CDR2 is YENEEA. This CDR3 reads CASSLERTGLNTGELFF. CDR3 nucleotides: TGTGCCAGCAGCTTAGAAAGGACAGGGCTAAACACCGGGGAGCTGTTTTTT.

V usage is TRBV5-1 and J usage is TRBJ2-7; TRBD2 aligns across 14 bases. Germline loops: CDR1 SGHRS, CDR2 YFSETQ. J gave up 5 bases and V 2 bases, and 3 bases lay outside the gene matches. The CDR3 spans 15 residues. CDR3 amino acids: CASSLAGLAGDEQYF. The DNA for the CDR3 is TGCGCCAGCAGCTTAGCGGGACTAGCGGGAGACGAGCAGTACTTC.

This chain joins TRBV4-2 and TRBJ2-2; D is perhaps TRBD2 (6 bases). Trimming removed 0 bases from V and 4 bases from J, with 12 bases in between. Germline CDR1 reads LGHNA; CDR2 reads YNFKEQ. The CDR3 length is 16 residues. The CDR3 nucleotides are TGTGCCAGCAGCCAAGAGCTAGCGACGTTCACCGGGGAGCTGTTTTTT. It codes for CASSQELATFTGELFF.

The V gene is TRBV28, the J gene TRBJ2-2; D is undetermined. CDR3 length: 17 residues. The V end lost 0 bases, the J end lost 4 bases, and 15 bases lay between the germline ends. CDR1 is MDHEN and CDR2 is SYDVKM in the germline V gene. The CDR3 nucleotides are TGTGCCAGCAGTTTATGGGCGCCCTTTACGGGCACCGGGGAGCTGTTTTTT. Amino acid sequence: CASSLWAPFTGTGELFF.

V usage is TRBV30 and J usage is TRBJ1-5, with D unresolved. Germline V gene lookup returns CDR1 GTSNPN and CDR2 SVGIG (reference sequence). The CDR3 spans 13 residues. V shed 0 bases and J shed 9 bases, with 12 bases lying between them. The CDR3 region has the DNA TGTGCCTGGAGTGTGGGTAGACTCGGGCCCCAGCATTTT. Its translation is CAWSVGRLGPQHF.

The chain employs TRBV5-6 and TRBJ1-2; 7 bases are a match to TRBD1. The CDR3 is 15 amino acids. V trimming: 4 bases; J trimming: 4 bases; junction bases outside the gene matches: 10. Germline V gene data show CDR1 as SGHDT and CDR2 as YYEEEE. The CDR3 protein is CASSVNDRAVYGYTF. The DNA for the CDR3 is TGTGCCAGCAGCGTAAATGACAGGGCTGTCTATGGCTACACCTTC.

The V and J genes are TRBV5-1 and TRBJ2-2; the match to TRBD2 covers 8 bases. Germline-derived CDR1 and CDR2 are SGHRS and YFSETQ. This CDR3 region has 15 residues. J lost 7 bases, V lost 1 base, and 6 bases had no gene match. CDR3 nucleotides: TGCGCCAGCAGCTTGCGGGGGGGGCCTGACGGGGAGCTGTTTTTT. Translated: CASSLRGGPDGELFF.